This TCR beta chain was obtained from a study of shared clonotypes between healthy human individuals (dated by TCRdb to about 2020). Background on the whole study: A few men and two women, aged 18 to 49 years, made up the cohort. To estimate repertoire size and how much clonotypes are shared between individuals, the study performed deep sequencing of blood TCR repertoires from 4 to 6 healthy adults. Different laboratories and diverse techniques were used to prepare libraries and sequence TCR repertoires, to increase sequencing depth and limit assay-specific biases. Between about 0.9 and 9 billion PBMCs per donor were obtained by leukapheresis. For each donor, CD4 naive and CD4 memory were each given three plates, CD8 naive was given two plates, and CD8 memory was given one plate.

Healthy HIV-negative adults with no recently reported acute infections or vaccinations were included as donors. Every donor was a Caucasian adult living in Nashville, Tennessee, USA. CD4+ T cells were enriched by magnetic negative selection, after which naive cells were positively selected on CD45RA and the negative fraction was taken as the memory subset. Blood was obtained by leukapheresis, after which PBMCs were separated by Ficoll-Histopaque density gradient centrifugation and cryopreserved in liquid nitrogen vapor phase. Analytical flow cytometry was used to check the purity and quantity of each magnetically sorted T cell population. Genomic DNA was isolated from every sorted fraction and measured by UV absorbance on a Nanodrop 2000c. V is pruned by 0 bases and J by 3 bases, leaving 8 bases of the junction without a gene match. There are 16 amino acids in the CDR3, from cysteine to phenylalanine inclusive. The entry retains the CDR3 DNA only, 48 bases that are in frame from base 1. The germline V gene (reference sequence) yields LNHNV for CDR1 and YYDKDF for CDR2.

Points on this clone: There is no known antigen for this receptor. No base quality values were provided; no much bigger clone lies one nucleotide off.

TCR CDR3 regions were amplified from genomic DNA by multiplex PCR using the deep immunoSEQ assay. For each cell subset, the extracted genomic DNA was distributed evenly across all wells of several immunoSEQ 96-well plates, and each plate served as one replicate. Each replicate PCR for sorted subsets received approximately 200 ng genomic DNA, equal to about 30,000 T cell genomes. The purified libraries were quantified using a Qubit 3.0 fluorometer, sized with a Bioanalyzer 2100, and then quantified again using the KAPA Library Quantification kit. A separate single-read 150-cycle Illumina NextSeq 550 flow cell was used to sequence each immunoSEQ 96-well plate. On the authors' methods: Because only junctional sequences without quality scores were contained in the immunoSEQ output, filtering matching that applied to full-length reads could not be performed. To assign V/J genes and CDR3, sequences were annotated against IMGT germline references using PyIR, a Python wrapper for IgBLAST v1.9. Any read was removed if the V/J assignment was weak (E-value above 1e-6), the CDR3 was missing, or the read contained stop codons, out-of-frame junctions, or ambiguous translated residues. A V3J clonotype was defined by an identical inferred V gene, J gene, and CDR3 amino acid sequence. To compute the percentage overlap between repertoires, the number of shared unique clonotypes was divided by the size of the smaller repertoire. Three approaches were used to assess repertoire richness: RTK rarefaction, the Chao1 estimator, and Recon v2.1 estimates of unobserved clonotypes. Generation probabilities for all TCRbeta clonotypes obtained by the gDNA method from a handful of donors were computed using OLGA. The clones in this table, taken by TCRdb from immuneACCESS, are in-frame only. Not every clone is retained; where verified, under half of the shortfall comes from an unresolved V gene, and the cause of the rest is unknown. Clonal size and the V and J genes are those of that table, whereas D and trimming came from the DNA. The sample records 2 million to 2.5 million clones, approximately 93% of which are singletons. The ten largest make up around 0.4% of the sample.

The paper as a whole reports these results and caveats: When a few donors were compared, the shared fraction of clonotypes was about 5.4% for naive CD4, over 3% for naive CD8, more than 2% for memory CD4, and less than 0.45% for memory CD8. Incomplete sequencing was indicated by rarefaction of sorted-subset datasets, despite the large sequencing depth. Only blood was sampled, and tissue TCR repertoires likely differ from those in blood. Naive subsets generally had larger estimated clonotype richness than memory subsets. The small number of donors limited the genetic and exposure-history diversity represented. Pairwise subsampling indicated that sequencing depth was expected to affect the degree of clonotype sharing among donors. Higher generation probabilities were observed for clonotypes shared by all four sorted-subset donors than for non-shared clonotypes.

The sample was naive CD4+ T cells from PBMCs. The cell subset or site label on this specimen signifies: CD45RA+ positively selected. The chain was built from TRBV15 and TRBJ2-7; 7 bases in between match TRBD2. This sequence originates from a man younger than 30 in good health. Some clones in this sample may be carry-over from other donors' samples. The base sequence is TGTGCCACCAGCAGAGATCGCGGGAGAGGAGGCTACGAGCAGTACTTC. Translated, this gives CATSRDRGRGGYEQYF. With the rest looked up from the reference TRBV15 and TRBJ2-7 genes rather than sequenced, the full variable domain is DAMVIQNPRYQVTQFGKPVTLSCSQTLNHNVMYWYQQKSSQAPKLLFHYYDKDFNNEADTPDNFQSRRPNTSFCFLDIRSPGLGDTAMYLCATSRDRGRGGYEQYFGPGTRLTVT.